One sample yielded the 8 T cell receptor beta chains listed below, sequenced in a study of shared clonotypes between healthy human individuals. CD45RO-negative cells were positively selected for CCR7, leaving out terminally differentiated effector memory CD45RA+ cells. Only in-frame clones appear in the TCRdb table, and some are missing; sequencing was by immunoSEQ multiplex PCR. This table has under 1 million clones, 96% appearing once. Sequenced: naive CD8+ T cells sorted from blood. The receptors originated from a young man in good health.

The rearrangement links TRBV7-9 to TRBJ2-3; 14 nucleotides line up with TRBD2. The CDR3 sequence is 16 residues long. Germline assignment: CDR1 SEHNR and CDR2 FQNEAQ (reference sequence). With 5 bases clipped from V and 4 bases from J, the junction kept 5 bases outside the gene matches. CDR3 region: CASSGGTSGSSDTQYF. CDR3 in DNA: TGTGCCAGCAGCGGAGGGACTAGCGGGAGTTCAGATACGCAGTATTTT.

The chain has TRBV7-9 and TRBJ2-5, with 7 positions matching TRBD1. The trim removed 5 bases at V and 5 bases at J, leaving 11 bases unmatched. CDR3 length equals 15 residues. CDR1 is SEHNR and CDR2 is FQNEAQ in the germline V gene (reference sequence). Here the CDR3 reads CASSLTGVGVETQYF. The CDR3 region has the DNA TGTGCCAGCAGCCTTACAGGGGTTGGTGTGGAGACCCAGTACTTC.

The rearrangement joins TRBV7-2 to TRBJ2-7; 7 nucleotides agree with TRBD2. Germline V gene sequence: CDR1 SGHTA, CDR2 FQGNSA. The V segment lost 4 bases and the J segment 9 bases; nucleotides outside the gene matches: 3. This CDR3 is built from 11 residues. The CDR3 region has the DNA TGTGCCAGCAGCTCCGGACTAGTGCAGTACTTC. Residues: CASSSGLVQYF.

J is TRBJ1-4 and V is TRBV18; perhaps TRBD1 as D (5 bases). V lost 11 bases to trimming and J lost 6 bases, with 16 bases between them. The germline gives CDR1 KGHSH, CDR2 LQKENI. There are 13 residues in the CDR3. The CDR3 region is CAPLRGKYEKLFF. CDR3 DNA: TGTGCCCCCCTACGGGGGAAATATGAAAAACTGTTTTTT.

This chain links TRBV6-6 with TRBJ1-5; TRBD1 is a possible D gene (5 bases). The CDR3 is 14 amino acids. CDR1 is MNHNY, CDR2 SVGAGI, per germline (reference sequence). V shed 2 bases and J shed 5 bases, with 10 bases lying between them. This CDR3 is CASSYEGWDQPQHF. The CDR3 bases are TGTGCCAGCAGTTACGAGGGGTGGGATCAGCCCCAGCATTTT.

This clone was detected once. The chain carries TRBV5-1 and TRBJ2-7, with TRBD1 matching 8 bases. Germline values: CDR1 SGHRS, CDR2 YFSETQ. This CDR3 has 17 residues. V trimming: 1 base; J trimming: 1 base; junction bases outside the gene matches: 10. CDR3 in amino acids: CASSLLPPGQASYEQYF. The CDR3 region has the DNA TGCGCCAGCAGCTTGCTTCCGCCGGGACAGGCTTCCTACGAGCAGTACTTC.

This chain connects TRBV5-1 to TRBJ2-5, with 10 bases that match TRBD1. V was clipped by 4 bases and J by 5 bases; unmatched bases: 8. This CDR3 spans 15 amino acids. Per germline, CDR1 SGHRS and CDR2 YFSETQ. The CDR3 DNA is TGCGCCAGCAGCAATCCGGGACAGGGGACCGAGACCCAGTACTTC. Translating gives CASSNPGQGTETQYF.

The CDR3 bases are TGTGCCAGTAGTACCGGGACAGGGACATACGAGCAGTACTTC. Protein: CASSTGTGTYEQYF. The chain is built from TRBV19 and TRBJ2-7; the match to TRBD1 covers 9 bases. V was clipped by 4 bases and J by 4 bases; unmatched bases: 5. The CDR3 totals 14 residues. Germline V gives CDR1 LNHDA, CDR2 SQIVND (reference sequence).